This T cell receptor (beta chain) stems from a study of blood T cells in healthy people across ages. Findings and limits, study-wide: Fewer expanded clones and more diversity marked long-lived versus aged donors. Nothing was known about donor CMV status, and this possibly confounded expanded clonotype changes. TCR beta diversity, measured per million T cells, fell in a roughly linear way with age. Diversity figures derived from one million T cells were judged to underestimate the true value.

As regards this clonotype: Its antigen is as yet unknown.

A second PCR, run for roughly 7 to 12 cycles, used a sample-barcoded 5' primer plus a J-beta primer mix. TCRdb independently ran MiXCR on the 5' RACE reads; one entry per CDR3 protein. This table has hundreds of thousands of distinct CDR3 sequences, 58% appearing once. Trimming took off 0 bases at V and 2 bases at J, with 17 bases between the two ends. This CDR3 has 17 residues. Germline CDR1 DFQATT, CDR2 SNEGSKA (reference sequence). This clonotype was obtained from a man aged 25 to 40 in good health. The chain has TRBV20-1 and TRBJ2-1, with a possible D match to TRBD2 (6 bases). The sequenced material came from blood. The CDR3 nucleotides are TGCAGTGCTAGAGATCCTCTCGGGCGGGGACCCTACAATGAGCAGTTCTTC. Protein product: CSARDPLGRGPYNEQFF.